The rows below give T cell receptor beta chains drawn from one sample of a study of OX40 agonist ivuxolimab in advanced cancers. TCRdb keeps only in-frame clones here, not all; method: immunoSEQ multiplex PCR. The sample yields tens of thousands of clones, about 90% seen once. Sequences were derived from CD4+ or CD8+ T cells sorted from blood, sampled in a trial of the OX40 agonist ivuxolimab. The receptors come from an adult with an advanced solid tumor such as melanoma, head and neck, liver or kidney cancer. Both conserved end residues are part of each CDR3. A D gene is named only where the DNA matches it firmly. Size tells how often a clone was seen (once, few, many) or the class of an expanded clone, and some rows leave it out.

v_call: TRBV27
clone_size: -
j_call: TRBJ2-7
d_call: TRBD2
cdr3_nt: TGTGCCAGCAGTTTATGGGCGGGAGGGAGCTACGAGCAGTACTTC
cdr3_aa: CASSLWAGGSYEQYF

v_call: TRBV4-1
clone_size: -
j_call: TRBJ1-1
d_call: -
cdr3_nt: TGCGCCAGCAGCCAGAGTGCTTCAACAACTGAAGCTTTCTTT
cdr3_aa: CASSQSASTTEAFF

v_call: TRBV7-6
clone_size: -
j_call: TRBJ2-2
d_call: -
cdr3_nt: TGTGCCAGCAGCCCCCCGTCGGTCCCCGGGGAGCTGTTTTTT
cdr3_aa: CASSPPSVPGELFF

v_call: TRBV9
clone_size: -
j_call: TRBJ2-1
d_call: -
cdr3_nt: TGTGCCAGCAGCCCCCTGGCGGAGGGGCAGTTCTTC
cdr3_aa: CASSPLAEGQFF

v_call: TRBV6-1
clone_size: -
j_call: TRBJ2-7
d_call: -
cdr3_nt: TGTGCCAGCAGTGAGCGGCCTTTCGGGGGCCCCTACGAGCAGTACTTC
cdr3_aa: CASSERPFGGPYEQYF

v_call: TRBV7-9
clone_size: -
j_call: TRBJ2-2
d_call: TRBD2
cdr3_nt: TGTGCCAGCAGCACGAGTAGCGGGAGGGCCCTCGGGGAGCTGTTTTTT
cdr3_aa: CASSTSSGRALGELFF

v_call: TRBV27
clone_size: -
j_call: TRBJ2-3
d_call: TRBD2
cdr3_nt: TGTGCCAGCAGTTTAAGGGGACTAGCGGGGACAGATACGCAGTATTTT
cdr3_aa: CASSLRGLAGTDTQYF

v_call: TRBV7-9
clone_size: -
j_call: TRBJ1-3
d_call: -
cdr3_nt: TGTGCCAGCAGCGTCTTGTGGGGGGCTGGTGGAAACACCATATATTTT
cdr3_aa: CASSVLWGAGGNTIYF

v_call: TRBV27
clone_size: -
j_call: TRBJ2-2
d_call: -
cdr3_nt: TGTGCCAGCAGTTTAATCCGTGGCGGGGAGCTGTTTTTT
cdr3_aa: CASSLIRGGELFF

v_call: TRBV4-2
clone_size: -
j_call: TRBJ2-7
d_call: -
cdr3_nt: TGTGCCAGCAGCCAAGATGACTCCTACGAGCAGTACTTC
cdr3_aa: CASSQDDSYEQYF

v_call: TRBV5-1
clone_size: -
j_call: TRBJ1-2
d_call: -
cdr3_nt: TGCGCCAGCAGCTTGGCCATGGGGTTACTTGGCTACACCTTC
cdr3_aa: CASSLAMGLLGYTF

v_call: TRBV13
clone_size: -
j_call: TRBJ2-5
d_call: -
cdr3_nt: TGTGCCAGCAGCGGCCAGGGGGAGACCCAGTACTTC
cdr3_aa: CASSGQGETQYF

v_call: TRBV5-5
clone_size: -
j_call: TRBJ2-7
d_call: -
cdr3_nt: TGTGCCAGCAGCTTGGGATCGAACGAGCAGTACTTC
cdr3_aa: CASSLGSNEQYF

v_call: TRBV27
clone_size: -
j_call: TRBJ2-7
d_call: -
cdr3_nt: TGTGCCAGCAGCGTACGCGGCCCCTCCTACGAGCAGTACTTC
cdr3_aa: CASSVRGPSYEQYF

v_call: TRBV10-3
clone_size: -
j_call: TRBJ1-5
d_call: TRBD1
cdr3_nt: TGTGCCATAAAGGGGACAGAACTCCAGCCCCAGCATTTT
cdr3_aa: CAIKGTELQPQHF

v_call: TRBV13
clone_size: -
j_call: TRBJ1-1
d_call: TRBD1
cdr3_nt: TGTGCCAGCAGCAGGACAGGACCTGAAGCTTTCTTT
cdr3_aa: CASSRTGPEAFF

v_call: TRBV13
clone_size: -
j_call: TRBJ2-1
d_call: -
cdr3_nt: TGTGCCAGCAGCCCACCCTACAATGAGCAGTTCTTC
cdr3_aa: CASSPPYNEQFF

v_call: TRBV9
clone_size: once
j_call: TRBJ2-3
d_call: TRBD2
cdr3_nt: TGTGCCAGCAGCGTAGCGGCCGGGACTAGCGGGGGGGTAGATACGCAGTATTTT
cdr3_aa: CASSVAAGTSGGVDTQYF

v_call: TRBV10-2
clone_size: -
j_call: TRBJ1-6
d_call: -
cdr3_nt: TGCGCCAGCAGTGCTTCCCCCTCCTATAATTCACCCCTCCACTTT
cdr3_aa: CASSASPSYNSPLHF

v_call: TRBV7-9
clone_size: -
j_call: TRBJ1-1
d_call: -
cdr3_nt: TGTGCCAGCGGGGTTTCGGGTCACCCTGAAGCTTTCTTT
cdr3_aa: CASGVSGHPEAFF

v_call: TRBV5-5
clone_size: -
j_call: TRBJ1-2
d_call: TRBD1
cdr3_nt: TGTGCCAGCAGCTCCTACGGACAGGGTGCCTATGGCTACACCTTC
cdr3_aa: CASSSYGQGAYGYTF

v_call: TRBV11-2
clone_size: -
j_call: TRBJ2-2
d_call: TRBD1
cdr3_nt: TGTGCCAGCAGCTTAGATAAGCTCTGGACAGGGGGCTCCGGGGAGCTGTTTTTT
cdr3_aa: CASSLDKLWTGGSGELFF

v_call: TRBV19
clone_size: -
j_call: TRBJ2-1
d_call: -
cdr3_nt: TGTGCCAGTAGTATCGGTCCGGTCTACAATGAGCAGTTCTTC
cdr3_aa: CASSIGPVYNEQFF

v_call: TRBV7-6
clone_size: once
j_call: TRBJ2-5
d_call: -
cdr3_nt: TGTGCCAGCAGCCCGGGCTTTGTGAACCAAGAGACCCAGTACTTC
cdr3_aa: CASSPGFVNQETQYF

v_call: TRBV5-4
clone_size: -
j_call: TRBJ1-1
d_call: -
cdr3_nt: TGTGCCAGCAGCTTAGACCAGGATAACACTGAAGCTTTCTTT
cdr3_aa: CASSLDQDNTEAFF

v_call: TRBV28
clone_size: -
j_call: TRBJ2-5
d_call: -
cdr3_nt: TGTGCCAGCAGCACCGTGACCTGGGGGGGCAGGGAGACCCAGTACTTC
cdr3_aa: CASSTVTWGGRETQYF

v_call: TRBV4-1
clone_size: -
j_call: TRBJ1-1
d_call: TRBD1
cdr3_nt: TGCGCCAGCAGCGTGCGACAGGGGGCTTCGAACACTGAAGCTTTCTTT
cdr3_aa: CASSVRQGASNTEAFF

v_call: TRBV15
clone_size: -
j_call: TRBJ1-2
d_call: TRBD1
cdr3_nt: TGTGCCACCAGCAGAGGCCAAGTCCTGACAGGGGATGACTATGGCTACACCTTC
cdr3_aa: CATSRGQVLTGDDYGYTF

v_call: TRBV4-3
clone_size: -
j_call: TRBJ2-2
d_call: -
cdr3_nt: TGCGCCAGCAGCCAAGAACTGGGTACTGCGAACACCGGGGAGCTGTTTTTT
cdr3_aa: CASSQELGTANTGELFF

v_call: TRBV5-1
clone_size: -
j_call: TRBJ1-1
d_call: -
cdr3_nt: TGCGCCAGCAGCCTTTTAGATGTGAACACTGAAGCTTTCTTT
cdr3_aa: CASSLLDVNTEAFF

v_call: TRBV5-5
clone_size: once
j_call: TRBJ1-5
d_call: -
cdr3_nt: TGTGCCAGCAGCTTGAGTCAGTTTAGCAATCAGCCCCAGCATTTT
cdr3_aa: CASSLSQFSNQPQHF

v_call: TRBV9
clone_size: -
j_call: TRBJ2-4
d_call: TRBD1
cdr3_nt: TGTGCCAGCAGCAACCACCGGGACAGGGGTGAAAACATTCAGTACTTC
cdr3_aa: CASSNHRDRGENIQYF

v_call: TRBV9
clone_size: -
j_call: TRBJ2-7
d_call: TRBD2
cdr3_nt: TGTGCCAGCAGCCCCGGGGGAGGGAGGAACTACGAGCAGTACTTC
cdr3_aa: CASSPGGGRNYEQYF

v_call: TRBV28
clone_size: -
j_call: TRBJ2-7
d_call: TRBD2
cdr3_nt: TGTGCCAGCAGTTGGACTAGCGAGACCTACGAGCAGTACTTC
cdr3_aa: CASSWTSETYEQYF

v_call: TRBV27
clone_size: -
j_call: TRBJ2-1
d_call: -
cdr3_nt: TGTGCCATCCGGCGGGGTCGTGAGCAGTTCTTC
cdr3_aa: CAIRRGREQFF

v_call: TRBV7-9
clone_size: -
j_call: TRBJ2-2
d_call: TRBD2
cdr3_nt: TGTGCCCCAGGCGGGGGGACCGGGGAGCTGTTTTTT
cdr3_aa: CAPGGGTGELFF

v_call: TRBV7-9
clone_size: few
j_call: TRBJ1-1
d_call: -
cdr3_nt: TGTGCCAGCAGCTTAGCGGGTCTCACTGAAGCTTTCTTT
cdr3_aa: CASSLAGLTEAFF

v_call: TRBV30
clone_size: -
j_call: TRBJ2-1
d_call: TRBD1
cdr3_nt: TGTGCCTTTGAACAGGGGATCGGTGAGCAGTTCTTC
cdr3_aa: CAFEQGIGEQFF

v_call: TRBV7-9
clone_size: -
j_call: TRBJ1-1
d_call: TRBD1
cdr3_nt: TGTGCCAGCAGCCTGGGACAGGGGGTTGAGTACACTGAAGCTTTCTTT
cdr3_aa: CASSLGQGVEYTEAFF

v_call: TRBV19
clone_size: -
j_call: TRBJ2-7
d_call: TRBD1
cdr3_nt: TGTGCCAGTAGTATTTCCGGGACAGGGATTAACGAGCAGTACTTC
cdr3_aa: CASSISGTGINEQYF

v_call: TRBV27
clone_size: -
j_call: TRBJ2-1
d_call: TRBD1
cdr3_nt: TGTGCCAGCAGTGCTCCGGGACAGGGTAACTTTGAGCAGTTCTTC
cdr3_aa: CASSAPGQGNFEQFF

v_call: TRBV27
clone_size: -
j_call: TRBJ1-1
d_call: -
cdr3_nt: TGTGCCAGCAGTTTATTCCAGGGGATGAACACTGAAGCTTTCTTT
cdr3_aa: CASSLFQGMNTEAFF

v_call: TRBV7-3
clone_size: -
j_call: TRBJ2-3
d_call: -
cdr3_nt: TGTGCCAGCAGCCCCGGACAGGGACTACGCACAGATACGCAGTATTTT
cdr3_aa: CASSPGQGLRTDTQYF

v_call: TRBV4-3
clone_size: once
j_call: TRBJ2-7
d_call: TRBD1
cdr3_nt: TGCGCCAGCAGCCAAGGGACAGGGTATGCGTACGAGCAGTACTTC
cdr3_aa: CASSQGTGYAYEQYF

v_call: TRBV4-1
clone_size: -
j_call: TRBJ1-5
d_call: -
cdr3_nt: TGCGCCAGCAGCCAACCAGGATGGAGCAATCAGCCCCAGCATTTT
cdr3_aa: CASSQPGWSNQPQHF

v_call: TRBV4-1
clone_size: -
j_call: TRBJ2-6
d_call: -
cdr3_nt: TGCGCCAGCAGCCAAACAGACTCTGGGGCCAACGTCCTGACTTTC
cdr3_aa: CASSQTDSGANVLTF

v_call: TRBV28
clone_size: -
j_call: TRBJ1-5
d_call: -
cdr3_nt: TGTGCCAGCAGCCCCTGGGGGGAAAATCAGCCCCAGCATTTT
cdr3_aa: CASSPWGENQPQHF

v_call: TRBV6-6
clone_size: once
j_call: TRBJ1-1
d_call: -
cdr3_nt: TGTGCCAGCAGTTACTCGACCGGTAAGGCTGAAGCTTTCTTT
cdr3_aa: CASSYSTGKAEAFF

v_call: TRBV29-1
clone_size: once
j_call: TRBJ1-2
d_call: -
cdr3_nt: TGCAGCGTTGAACGATACTTAGGCAGGGAAAACTATGGCTACACCTTC
cdr3_aa: CSVERYLGRENYGYTF

v_call: TRBV9
clone_size: -
j_call: TRBJ1-1
d_call: -
cdr3_nt: TGTGCCAGCAGCGTATCAGGGCGCGGCACTGAAGCTTTCTTT
cdr3_aa: CASSVSGRGTEAFF

v_call: TRBV19
clone_size: once
j_call: TRBJ2-1
d_call: -
cdr3_nt: TGTGCCAGTAGTATAGGGGGGGATGAGCAGTTCTTC
cdr3_aa: CASSIGGDEQFF

v_call: TRBV5-1
clone_size: -
j_call: TRBJ2-3
d_call: TRBD1
cdr3_nt: TGCGCCAGCAGCCAGGACGGACAGGGAACAGTCACAGATACGCAGTATTTT
cdr3_aa: CASSQDGQGTVTDTQYF

v_call: TRBV4-3
clone_size: -
j_call: TRBJ2-1
d_call: TRBD1
cdr3_nt: TGCGCCAGCAGCCAAGAGACAGGGGGCTACAATGAGCAGTTCTTC
cdr3_aa: CASSQETGGYNEQFF

v_call: TRBV4-1
clone_size: -
j_call: TRBJ2-7
d_call: -
cdr3_nt: TGCGCCAGCAGCCAAGTTGTCGGGAATGCCTACGAGCAGTACTTC
cdr3_aa: CASSQVVGNAYEQYF